This is a list of T cell receptor beta chains from one sample in a study of blood T cell repertoires in COVID-19. The assay was immunoSEQ multiplex PCR, and TCRdb's table has in-frame clones only and misses some. Altogether about 150,000 clones are present, about 81% being singletons, with the ten largest covering more than 5.5%. Sequenced sample: PBMCs or T cells enriched from blood (not recorded which). All receptors derive from a middle-aged man who had recovered from COVID-19. Each CDR3 is given with its conserved first and last residue. The order of the fields is D gene, J gene, V gene, clone size, CDR3 protein, CDR3 DNA. A D gene is named only where the DNA matches it firmly. Only part of the rows carry a size: once, few, many, or a class if the clone is expanded.

D gene: NA
J gene: TRBJ2-7
V gene: TRBV30
clone size: many
CDR3 protein: CAWSGSGVVVDEQYF
CDR3 DNA: TGTGCCTGGAGTGGTTCCGGGGTGGTTGTTGACGAGCAGTACTTC

D gene: NA
J gene: TRBJ1-2
V gene: TRBV7-2
clone size: NA
CDR3 protein: CASSILTGYGYTF
CDR3 DNA: TGTGCCAGCAGCATTCTCACGGGCTATGGCTACACCTTC

D gene: NA
J gene: TRBJ1-5
V gene: TRBV6-1
clone size: NA
CDR3 protein: CASSVMVSGNSNQPQHF
CDR3 DNA: TGTGCCAGCAGTGTAATGGTTTCGGGTAATAGCAATCAGCCCCAGCATTTT

D gene: TRBD2
J gene: TRBJ2-3
V gene: TRBV27
clone size: NA
CDR3 protein: CASSPTSGGSGRNTQYF
CDR3 DNA: TGTGCCAGCAGTCCAACTAGCGGGGGGTCAGGAAGAAATACGCAGTATTTT

D gene: TRBD1
J gene: TRBJ2-1
V gene: TRBV11-3
clone size: NA
CDR3 protein: CASSLDFSRGRPYNEQFF
CDR3 DNA: TGTGCCAGCAGCTTAGATTTCAGCAGGGGGCGACCCTACAATGAGCAGTTCTTC

D gene: NA
J gene: TRBJ1-1
V gene: TRBV5-6
clone size: NA
CDR3 protein: CASTDFLENTEAFF
CDR3 DNA: TGTGCCAGCACCGACTTTTTGGAGAACACTGAAGCTTTCTTT

D gene: TRBD1
J gene: TRBJ2-4
V gene: TRBV27
clone size: few
CDR3 protein: CASSKRQGGIAKNIQYF
CDR3 DNA: TGTGCCAGCAGTAAACGACAGGGCGGTATAGCCAAAAACATTCAGTACTTC

D gene: NA
J gene: TRBJ1-1
V gene: TRBV27
clone size: NA
CDR3 protein: CASSFGGRGTEAFF
CDR3 DNA: TGTGCCAGCAGTTTTGGGGGCAGGGGAACTGAAGCTTTCTTT

D gene: NA
J gene: TRBJ1-1
V gene: TRBV6-5
clone size: NA
CDR3 protein: CASTKLGGSDTEAFF
CDR3 DNA: TGTGCCAGCACCAAACTCGGGGGATCGGACACTGAAGCTTTCTTT

D gene: NA
J gene: TRBJ1-2
V gene: TRBV3-1/TRBV3-2
clone size: few
CDR3 protein: CASRQGTFGAGGYTF
CDR3 DNA: TGTGCCAGCAGACAAGGGACCTTTGGGGCTGGAGGCTACACCTTC

D gene: TRBD1
J gene: TRBJ1-1
V gene: TRBV29-1
clone size: NA
CDR3 protein: CSARRGTGPTEAFF
CDR3 DNA: TGCAGCGCTCGGAGGGGGACAGGGCCCACTGAAGCTTTCTTT

D gene: NA
J gene: TRBJ1-4
V gene: TRBV5-5
clone size: NA
CDR3 protein: CASSWGETTNEKLFF
CDR3 DNA: TGTGCCAGCAGCTGGGGCGAGACAACTAATGAAAAACTGTTTTTT

D gene: NA
J gene: TRBJ1-4
V gene: TRBV19
clone size: NA
CDR3 protein: CASSATGNEKLFF
CDR3 DNA: TGTGCCAGTAGTGCTACGGGAAATGAAAAACTGTTTTTT

D gene: TRBD1
J gene: TRBJ1-1
V gene: TRBV7-9
clone size: once
CDR3 protein: CASSLGQGKAFF
CDR3 DNA: TGTGCCAGCAGCTTGGGACAGGGTAAAGCTTTCTTT

D gene: TRBD1
J gene: TRBJ1-5
V gene: TRBV2
clone size: NA
CDR3 protein: CASRGQGINNQPQHF
CDR3 DNA: TGTGCCAGCAGGGGACAGGGGATTAACAATCAGCCCCAGCATTTT

D gene: NA
J gene: TRBJ1-3
V gene: TRBV7-2
clone size: NA
CDR3 protein: CASSFEQTLSGNTIYF
CDR3 DNA: TGTGCCAGCAGCTTCGAACAGACCCTCTCTGGAAACACCATATATTTT

D gene: NA
J gene: TRBJ2-6
V gene: TRBV19
clone size: NA
CDR3 protein: CASSTIGANVLTF
CDR3 DNA: TGTGCCAGTAGTACCATCGGGGCCAACGTCCTGACTTTC

D gene: TRBD1
J gene: TRBJ1-2
V gene: TRBV2
clone size: few
CDR3 protein: CASRRDRGLNYGYTF
CDR3 DNA: TGTGCCAGCAGGCGGGACAGGGGTCTTAACTATGGCTACACCTTC

D gene: NA
J gene: TRBJ1-4
V gene: TRBV18
clone size: NA
CDR3 protein: CASSGQTNEKLFF
CDR3 DNA: TGTGCCAGCTCGGGACAAACTAATGAAAAACTGTTTTTT

D gene: NA
J gene: TRBJ1-1
V gene: TRBV12-3/TRBV12-4
clone size: NA
CDR3 protein: CASSTVNTEAFF
CDR3 DNA: TGTGCCAGCAGCACGGTGAACACTGAAGCTTTCTTT

D gene: NA
J gene: TRBJ1-5
V gene: TRBV25-1
clone size: NA
CDR3 protein: CASGTGTLDQPQHF
CDR3 DNA: TGTGCCAGCGGAACCGGGACATTAGATCAGCCCCAGCATTTT

D gene: NA
J gene: TRBJ1-2
V gene: TRBV2
clone size: NA
CDR3 protein: CASSESGVRVRGYTF
CDR3 DNA: TGTGCCAGCAGTGAATCCGGGGTCCGGGTACGCGGCTACACCTTC

D gene: NA
J gene: TRBJ2-3
V gene: TRBV7-2
clone size: NA
CDR3 protein: CASSPSGTDTQYF
CDR3 DNA: TGTGCCAGCAGCCCATCGGGCACAGATACGCAGTATTTT

D gene: NA
J gene: TRBJ2-5
V gene: TRBV7-3
clone size: NA
CDR3 protein: CASSFGDKETQYF
CDR3 DNA: TGTGCCAGCAGCTTCGGGGATAAAGAGACCCAGTACTTC

D gene: NA
J gene: TRBJ1-5
V gene: TRBV12-3/TRBV12-4
clone size: few
CDR3 protein: CASSLSRDQPQHF
CDR3 DNA: TGTGCCAGCAGTTTAAGCCGGGATCAGCCCCAGCATTTT

D gene: TRBD2
J gene: TRBJ2-1
V gene: TRBV5-4
clone size: NA
CDR3 protein: CASSLGAGYSYNEQFF
CDR3 DNA: TGTGCCAGCAGCTTGGGAGCGGGGTACTCCTACAATGAGCAGTTCTTC